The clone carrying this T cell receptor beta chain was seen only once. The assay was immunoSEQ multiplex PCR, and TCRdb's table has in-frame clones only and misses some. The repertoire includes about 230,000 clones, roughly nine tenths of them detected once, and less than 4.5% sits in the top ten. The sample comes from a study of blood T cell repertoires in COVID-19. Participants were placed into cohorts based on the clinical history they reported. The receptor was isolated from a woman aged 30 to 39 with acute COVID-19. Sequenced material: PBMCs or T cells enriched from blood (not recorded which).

The CDR3 spells CASSLTGFTEETQYF. CDR3 coding DNA: TGTGCCAGCAGCTTAACAGGGTTCACCGAGGAGACCCAGTACTTC. The chain combines TRBV7-9 with TRBJ2-5, with D perhaps TRBD1 (6 bases). With 2 bases removed from V and 5 bases from J, the gap between germline ends came to 15 bases. The V gene's germline CDR1 is SEHNR and CDR2 FQNEAQ (reference sequence). This CDR3 has 15 amino acids.